This entry lists 27 T cell receptor beta chains sequenced from one sample in a study of blood T cell repertoires in COVID-19. Here immunoSEQ multiplex PCR was the method, and the copy in TCRdb shows in-frame clones only, minus some. The data hold over 200,000 clones, with about 90% observed a single time. The sequenced sample was peripheral blood. The origin of the receptors is an older woman with acute or convalescent COVID-19.

The rearrangement joins TRBV6-1 to TRBJ1-3, with D perhaps matching TRBD1 (5 bases). V was cut by 2 bases and J by 0 bases, with 11 bases left in between. This CDR3 has 16 amino acids. Germline V lookup: CDR1 MNHNS, CDR2 SASEGT. Here the CDR3 DNA reads TGTGCCAGCAGTGAATTTGTAGGGGCCTCTGGAAACACCATATATTTT. Translating it yields CASSEFVGASGNTIYF.

The chain uses TRBV24-1 and TRBJ2-3; D remains unclear. V gave up 1 base and J gave up 1 base, with 14 bases separating them. From germline, CDR1 is KGHDR and CDR2 SFDVKD. The CDR3 loop spans 17 amino acids. In DNA form, the CDR3 reads TGTGCCACCAGTGATTTCAGGCTAAGTGGTCGCACAGATACGCAGTATTTT. Its translation: CATSDFRLSGRTDTQYF.

This chain uses TRBV10-1 with TRBJ2-7, with 8 bases lining up with TRBD2. CDR3 size: 15 residues. V trimming: 6 bases; J trimming: 0 bases; junction bases outside the gene matches: 7. Germline V gene lookup returns CDR1 WNHNN and CDR2 SYGVQD (reference sequence). CDR3 DNA sequence: TGCGCCAGCAGGAGTCCGACTAGCGACTCCTACGAGCAGTACTTC. Translated, it gives CASRSPTSDSYEQYF.

The chain uses TRBV7-8 and TRBJ1-3, with D uncertain. The CDR3 totals 16 residues. Per germline, CDR1 SGHVS and CDR2 FQNEAQ. Trimming removed 2 bases from V and 0 bases from J, with 11 bases in between. In DNA, the CDR3 is TGTGCCAGCAGCTTATATAGCCGGAGCTCTGGAAACACCATATATTTT. It specifies CASSLYSRSSGNTIYF.

This sequence joins TRBV7-2 and TRBJ2-2; 9 nucleotides line up with TRBD1. V dropped 1 base and J dropped 2; count of bases not matched to a gene: 8. Germline V gene data show CDR1 as SGHTA and CDR2 as FQGNSA. This CDR3 is 18 amino acids long. CDR3 DNA: TGTGCCAGCAGCTTAGGACCCACGGGACAGGGAAACACCGGGGAGCTGTTTTTT. Its protein is CASSLGPTGQGNTGELFF.

The rearrangement uses TRBV4-2 and TRBJ2-6; possible D gene TRBD2, 5 bases. The germline V gene has CDR1 LGHNA and CDR2 YNFKEQ. Deletions cut 0 bases from V and 0 bases from J, with 9 bases between. The CDR3 is 17 residues long. The CDR3 region has the DNA TGTGCCAGCAGCCAAGAAGATCGGGGCTCTGGGGCCAACGTCCTGACTTTC. Translated: CASSQEDRGSGANVLTF.

The chain combines TRBV11-2 with TRBJ2-1, with D perhaps TRBD2 (7 bases). Germline assignment: CDR1 SGHAT and CDR2 FQNNGV. The CDR3 has 15 residues. V dropped 5 bases and J dropped 4 bases, with 15 bases sitting between them. CDR3 loop: CASSPRGGAYNEQFF. The CDR3 DNA sequence: TGTGCCAGCAGCCCGAGGGGGGGGGCTTACAATGAGCAGTTCTTC.

The rearrangement uses TRBV9 and TRBJ1-2; D perhaps matches TRBD1 (5 bases). Germline CDR1 and CDR2: SGDLS and YYNGEE. This CDR3 has 16 amino acids. Trimming left V 0 bases short and J 7 bases short, with 19 bases between. Written as DNA, the CDR3 is TGTGCCAGCAGCGTAGAGGGTTCGGGGGTAGGAACTGGCTACACCTTC. Protein: CASSVEGSGVGTGYTF.

The chain joins TRBV19 to TRBJ2-7; TRBD1 agrees at 8 bases. Germline CDR1 and CDR2: LNHDA and SQIVND (reference sequence). The length of the CDR3 is 15 residues. V was clipped by 6 bases and J by 2 bases; unmatched bases: 9. The CDR3 nucleotides are TGTGCCAGTAGCTTGTCCGGGACAGGCCCCTACGAGCAGTACTTC. Amino acid sequence: CASSLSGTGPYEQYF.

The chain carries TRBV30 and TRBJ1-6; 7 bases agree with TRBD1. CDR1 and CDR2 from the germline V gene are GTSNPN and SVGIG (reference sequence). V dropped 3 bases and J dropped 0; count of bases not matched to a gene: 8. CDR3 length: 17 residues. In DNA, the CDR3 is TGTGCCTGGAGCCTCTTGGGACAGAGCTCCTATAATTCACCCCTCCACTTT. Translated, it gives CAWSLLGQSSYNSPLHF. The variable domain in full, with the rest retrieved from reference TRBV30 and TRBJ1-6, is SQTIHQWPATLVQPVGSPLSLECTVEGTSNPNLYWYRQAAGRGLQLLFYSVGIGQISSEVPQNLSASRPQDRQFILSSKKLLLSDSGFYLCAWSLLGQSSYNSPLHFGNGTRLTVT.

This clone was seen only once. The chain employs TRBV3-1 (or the pseudogene TRBV3-2) and TRBJ1-2; 10 bases fit TRBD1. The CDR3 sequence is 14 residues long. Germline lookup yields CDR1 LGHDT and CDR2 YNNKEL (reference sequence). The V and J ends lost 7 bases and 7 bases, in that order; junction bases with no gene match: 9. The CDR3 bases are TGTGCCAGCACCCGGACAGGGGGGGTCGGTGGCTACACCTTC. The encoded protein is CASTRTGGVGGYTF.

The gene calls are TRBV5-1 and TRBJ1-1; TRBD1 is a possible D gene (6 bases). Germline CDR1 reads SGHRS; CDR2 reads YFSETQ. The V end was cut by 0 bases, the J end by 6 bases, with 15 bases between. The CDR3 is made up of 15 amino acids. CDR3: CASSLDPQGSSEAFF. Written as DNA, the CDR3 is TGCGCCAGCAGCTTGGATCCCCAGGGGTCCTCTGAAGCTTTCTTT.

The chain carries TRBV18 and TRBJ2-1; tentative D call: TRBD2 (6 bases). Germline assignment: CDR1 KGHSH and CDR2 LQKENI. The CDR3 has 13 residues. With 3 bases removed from V and 5 bases from J, the gap between germline ends came to 8 bases. The DNA for the CDR3 is TGTGCCAGCTCACCGGGACTCGACAATGAGCAGTTCTTC. Protein: CASSPGLDNEQFF. The full variable domain, with the rest looked up from reference TRBV18 and TRBJ2-1, is NAGVMQNPRHLVRRRGQEARLRCSPMKGHSHVYWYRQLPEEGLKFMVYLQKENIIDESGMPKERFSAEFPKEGPSILRIQQVVRGDSAAYFCASSPGLDNEQFFGPGTRLTVL.

The J gene is TRBJ1-5, the V gene TRBV5-6; a possible D gene is TRBD1 (6 bases). This CDR3 comprises 17 residues. Between the trimmed V and J ends, which lost 5 bases and 0 bases, there was a span of 18 bases. Germline CDR1 is SGHDT and CDR2 is YYEEEE. The CDR3 sequence: CASSRTAGFYSNQPQHF. CDR3 DNA: TGTGCCAGCAGTCGGACAGCTGGGTTCTATAGCAATCAGCCCCAGCATTTT.

The genes are TRBV28 and TRBJ2-3; 8 bases line up with TRBD1. The CDR3 extends over 15 amino acids. V gave up 3 bases and J gave up 5 bases; unmatched junction bases: 7. The V gene's germline CDR1 is MDHEN and CDR2 SYDVKM. DNA of the CDR3: TGTGCCAGCAGTTTTACGAGACAGGGGTTAGATACGCAGTATTTT. The encoded protein is CASSFTRQGLDTQYF. Full variable domain (remainder filled in from reference TRBV28 and TRBJ2-3): DVKVTQSSRYLVKRTGEKVFLECVQDMDHENMFWYRQDPGLGLRLIYFSYDVKMKEKGDIPEGYSVSREKKERFSLILESASTNQTSMYLCASSFTRQGLDTQYFGPGTRLTVL.

The V gene is TRBV6-6, the J gene TRBJ2-7; 11 positions agree with TRBD2. Per the germline V gene, CDR1 is MNHNY and CDR2 is SVGAGI (reference sequence). Trimming at V came to 4 bases and at J to 3 bases, leaving 5 bases not matched to a gene. This CDR3 region has 15 residues. The CDR3 DNA reads TGTGCCAGCAGTTTTACTAGCGGGAGCAACTACGAGCAGTACTTC. Its translation is CASSFTSGSNYEQYF.

The chain uses TRBV5-5 and TRBJ2-1; D remains unclear. The CDR3 runs to 14 residues. CDR1 SGHKS and CDR2 YYEKEE come from the germline V gene (reference sequence). The V gene lost 3 bases and the J gene lost 8 bases, with 15 bases spanning the gap. The CDR3 is CASSSEVLVYEQFF. CDR3 DNA: TGTGCCAGCAGCTCAGAGGTGCTAGTTTATGAGCAGTTCTTC.

This rearrangement joins TRBV6-5 to TRBJ2-1, with 11 bases matching TRBD2. CDR3 length equals 14 residues. J gave up 5 bases and V 6 bases, and 3 bases lay outside the gene matches. Germline V gene data show CDR1 as MNHEY and CDR2 as SVGAGI. CDR3 sequence (DNA): TGTGCCAGCAGGGGGACTAGCGGACACAATGAGCAGTTCTTC. It yields the protein CASRGTSGHNEQFF.

This rearrangement joins TRBV7-2 to TRBJ2-7; 10 bases agree with TRBD1. The CDR3 spans 14 residues. Germline CDR1 and CDR2: SGHTA and FQGNSA. The V gene end was trimmed by 5 bases and the J gene end by 9 bases; junction bases not matched to a gene: 10. Here the CDR3 reads CASSPPTGGAAQYF. The CDR3 region has the DNA TGTGCCAGCAGCCCGCCGACAGGGGGCGCGGCGCAGTACTTC.

V and J are TRBV7-2 and TRBJ2-7; 8 positions match TRBD2. Germline CDR1 SGHTA, CDR2 FQGNSA. Losses at the gene ends were 5 bases for V and 7 bases for J; bases not matched to a gene: 16. The CDR3 length is 16 residues. The DNA of the CDR3 is TGTGCCAGCAGCCCCGGGACTAGGACAACCTACGCAGAGCAGTACTTC. Its translation: CASSPGTRTTYAEQYF.

The rearrangement uses TRBV3-1 (or the pseudogene TRBV3-2) and TRBJ2-7, with 7 bases identical to TRBD1. The V gene end was trimmed by 2 bases and the J gene end by 2 bases; junction bases not matched to a gene: 3. The CDR3 has 14 amino acids. The germline gives CDR1 LGHDT, CDR2 YNNKEL (reference sequence). The DNA for the CDR3 is TGTGCCAGCAGCCAAAAGGGACAGACCTACGAGCAGTACTTC. Encoded protein: CASSQKGQTYEQYF.

In its sample, this clone was seen once. This rearrangement joins TRBV18 to TRBJ2-1; 14 bases are shared with TRBD2. After removal of 3 bases from V and 6 bases from J, the junction contained 1 base not matched to a gene. Germline lookup yields CDR1 KGHSH and CDR2 LQKENI. The CDR3 has 15 residues. In nucleotides, the CDR3 is TGTGCCAGCTCACCTGGACTAGCGGGAGGCAATGAGCAGTTCTTC. Its protein is CASSPGLAGGNEQFF. Complete variable domain (other parts from reference TRBV18 and TRBJ2-1): NAGVMQNPRHLVRRRGQEARLRCSPMKGHSHVYWYRQLPEEGLKFMVYLQKENIIDESGMPKERFSAEFPKEGPSILRIQQVVRGDSAAYFCASSPGLAGGNEQFFGPGTRLTVL.

This CDR3 is CASSKNRGNTGELFF. The CDR3 nucleotides read TGTGCCAGCAGCAAAAACAGGGGGAACACCGGGGAGCTGTTTTTT. The chain employs TRBV7-9 and TRBJ2-2; TRBD1 aligns across 7 bases. V lost 5 bases and J lost 1; bases outside the gene matches: 4. The length of the CDR3 is 15 residues. CDR1 and CDR2 (germline): SEHNR, FQNEAQ (reference sequence).

This chain links TRBV19 with TRBJ1-2; D gene uncertain. CDR3 size: 16 residues. Trimming removed 2 bases from V and 4 bases from J, with 17 bases in between. Germline CDR1 reads LNHDA; CDR2 reads SQIVND (reference sequence). CDR3 nucleotides: TGTGCCAGTAGTATAAGGATCCAGGATTCTTCCTATGGCTACACCTTC. Its translation is CASSIRIQDSSYGYTF. The entire variable domain, with the rest obtained from reference TRBV19 and TRBJ1-2, is as follows: DGGITQSPKYLFRKEGQNVTLSCEQNLNHDAMYWYRQDPGQGLRLIYYSQIVNDFQKGDIAEGYSVSREKKESFPLTVTSAQKNPTAFYLCASSIRIQDSSYGYTFGSGTRLTVV.

This chain joins TRBV5-1 and TRBJ2-7, with 10 bases identical to TRBD1. CDR1 SGHRS and CDR2 YFSETQ come from the germline V gene. The V gene end was trimmed by 6 bases and the J gene end by 5 bases; junction bases not matched to a gene: 11. CDR3 size: 15 residues. CDR3 residues: CASKPPGQGTHEQYF. The CDR3 coding sequence is TGCGCCAGCAAACCCCCGGGACAGGGGACTCACGAGCAGTACTTC.

Regarding this clone: Other DNA sequences in the same sample also yield this CDR3. The rearrangement links TRBV18 to TRBJ1-1, with 10 bases aligning to TRBD1. The ends lost 5 bases at V and 2 bases at J; junction bases unmatched: 2. The CDR3 sequence is 14 residues long. From germline, CDR1 is KGHSH and CDR2 LQKENI. The chain's CDR3 is CASSGDRGNTEAFF. The CDR3 nucleotides read TGTGCCAGCTCAGGGGACAGGGGAAACACTGAAGCTTTCTTT.

This chain links TRBV4-2 with TRBJ1-2; D gene ambiguous. This CDR3 region has 18 residues. Trimming removed 0 bases from V and 4 bases from J, with 21 bases in between. CDR1 is LGHNA and CDR2 is YNFKEQ in the germline V gene. The CDR3 sequence: CASSQDQANQRAGYGYTF. CDR3 DNA sequence: TGTGCCAGCAGCCAAGATCAGGCCAATCAGCGCGCGGGCTATGGCTACACCTTC.